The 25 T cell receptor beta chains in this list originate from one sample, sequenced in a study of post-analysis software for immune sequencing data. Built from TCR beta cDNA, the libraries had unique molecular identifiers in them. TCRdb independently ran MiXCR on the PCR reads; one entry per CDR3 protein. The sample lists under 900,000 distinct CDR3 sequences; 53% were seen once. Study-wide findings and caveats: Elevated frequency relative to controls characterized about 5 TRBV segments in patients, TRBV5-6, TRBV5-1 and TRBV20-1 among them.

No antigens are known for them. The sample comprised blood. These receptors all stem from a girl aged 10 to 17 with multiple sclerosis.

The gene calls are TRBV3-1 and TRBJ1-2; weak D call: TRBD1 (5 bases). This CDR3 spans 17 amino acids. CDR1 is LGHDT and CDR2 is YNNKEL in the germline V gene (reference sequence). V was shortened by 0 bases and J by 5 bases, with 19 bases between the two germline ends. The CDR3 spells CASSQDLGGRGRYGYTF. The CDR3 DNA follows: TGTGCCAGCAGCCAAGATCTCGGGGGACGGGGACGGTATGGCTACACCTTC.

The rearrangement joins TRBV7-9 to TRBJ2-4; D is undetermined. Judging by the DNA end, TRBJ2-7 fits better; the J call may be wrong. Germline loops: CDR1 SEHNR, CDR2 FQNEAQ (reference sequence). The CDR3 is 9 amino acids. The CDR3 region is CASPREQYF. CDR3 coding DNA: TGTGCCAGCCCCCGCGAGCAGTACTTC.

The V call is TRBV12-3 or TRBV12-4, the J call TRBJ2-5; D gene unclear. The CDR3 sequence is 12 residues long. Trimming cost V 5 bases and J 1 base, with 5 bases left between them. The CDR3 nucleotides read TGTGCCAGCAGTGGGTTCCAAGAGACCCAGTACTTC. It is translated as CASSGFQETQYF.

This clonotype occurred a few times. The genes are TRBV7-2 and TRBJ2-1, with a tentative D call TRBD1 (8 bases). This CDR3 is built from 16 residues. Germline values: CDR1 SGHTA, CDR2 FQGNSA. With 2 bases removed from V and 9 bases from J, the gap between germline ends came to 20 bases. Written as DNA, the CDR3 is TGTGCCAGCAGCTTACCCCCTGGACAGGGAGGGGGTGAGCAGTTCTTC. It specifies CASSLPPGQGGGEQFF.

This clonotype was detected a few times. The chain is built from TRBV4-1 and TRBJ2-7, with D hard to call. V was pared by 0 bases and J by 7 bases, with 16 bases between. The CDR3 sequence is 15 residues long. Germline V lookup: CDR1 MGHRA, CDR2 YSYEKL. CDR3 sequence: CASSQDLSMVEEQYF. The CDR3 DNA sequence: TGCGCCAGCAGCCAAGATCTAAGTATGGTAGAGGAGCAGTACTTC.

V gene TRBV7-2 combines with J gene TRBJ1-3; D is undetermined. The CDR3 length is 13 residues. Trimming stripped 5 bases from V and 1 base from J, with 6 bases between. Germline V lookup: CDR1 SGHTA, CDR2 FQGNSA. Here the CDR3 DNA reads TGTGCCAGCAGCCGACTATCTGGAAACACCATATATTTT. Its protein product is CASSRLSGNTIYF.

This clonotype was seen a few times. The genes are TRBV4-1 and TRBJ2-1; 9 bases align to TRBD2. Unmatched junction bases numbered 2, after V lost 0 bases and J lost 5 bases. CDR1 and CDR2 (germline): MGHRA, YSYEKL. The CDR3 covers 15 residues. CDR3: CASSQDWTSDNEQFF. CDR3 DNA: TGCGCCAGCAGCCAAGATTGGACTAGCGACAATGAGCAGTTCTTC.

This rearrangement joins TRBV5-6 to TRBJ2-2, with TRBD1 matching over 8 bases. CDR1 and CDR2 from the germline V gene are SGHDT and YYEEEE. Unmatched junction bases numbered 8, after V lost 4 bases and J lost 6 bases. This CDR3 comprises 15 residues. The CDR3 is CASSIPGQGSGELFF. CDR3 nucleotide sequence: TGTGCCAGCAGCATACCAGGACAGGGTTCCGGGGAGCTGTTTTTT.

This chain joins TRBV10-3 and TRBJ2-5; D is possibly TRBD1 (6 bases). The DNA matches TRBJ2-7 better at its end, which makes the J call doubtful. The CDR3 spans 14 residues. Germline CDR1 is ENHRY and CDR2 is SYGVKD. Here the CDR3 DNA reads TGTGCCATCAGTGGACAGGTCCTTGTGAACGAGCAGTACTTC. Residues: CAISGQVLVNEQYF.

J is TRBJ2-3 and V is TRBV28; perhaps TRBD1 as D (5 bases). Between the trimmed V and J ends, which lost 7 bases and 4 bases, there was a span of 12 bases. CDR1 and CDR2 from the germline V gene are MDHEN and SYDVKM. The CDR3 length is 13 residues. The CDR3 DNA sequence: TGTGCCAGCAAAGGCAGGGCGGCAGATACGCAGTATTTT. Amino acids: CASKGRAADTQYF. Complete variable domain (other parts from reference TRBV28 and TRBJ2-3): DVKVTQSSRYLVKRTGEKVFLECVQDMDHENMFWYRQDPGLGLRLIYFSYDVKMKEKGDIPEGYSVSREKKERFSLILESASTNQTSMYLCASKGRAADTQYFGPGTRLTVL.

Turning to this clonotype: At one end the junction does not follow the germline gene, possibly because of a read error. The CDR3 region has the DNA TGTGCCAGCAGCCTAGACAGGGATACCTACGAGCAGTACTTC. This gives the protein CASSLDRDTYEQYF. The chain is built from TRBV5-1 and TRBJ2-7; 7 bases align to TRBD1. Germline V gene lookup returns CDR1 SGHRS and CDR2 YFSETQ. The CDR3 length is 14 residues.

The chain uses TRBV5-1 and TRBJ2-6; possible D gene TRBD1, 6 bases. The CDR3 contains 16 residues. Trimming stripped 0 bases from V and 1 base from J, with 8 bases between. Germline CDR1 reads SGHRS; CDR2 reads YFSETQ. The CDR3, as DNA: TGCGCCAGCAGCTTGGAAACAGGGTCTGGGGCCAACGTCCTGACTTTC. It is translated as CASSLETGSGANVLTF.

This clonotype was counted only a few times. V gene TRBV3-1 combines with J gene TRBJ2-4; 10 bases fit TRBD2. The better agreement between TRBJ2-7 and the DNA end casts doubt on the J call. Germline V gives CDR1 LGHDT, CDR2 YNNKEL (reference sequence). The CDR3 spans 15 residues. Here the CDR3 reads CASSQVTSGEYEQYF. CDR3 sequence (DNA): TGTGCCAGCAGCCAAGTCACTAGCGGGGAGTACGAGCAGTACTTC.

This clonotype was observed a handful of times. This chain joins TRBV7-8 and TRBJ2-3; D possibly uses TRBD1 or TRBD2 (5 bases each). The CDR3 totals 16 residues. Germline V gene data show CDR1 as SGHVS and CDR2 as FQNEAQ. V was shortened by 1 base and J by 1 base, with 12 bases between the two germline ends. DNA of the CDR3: TGTGCCAGCAGCTTAGTATTCGGGGCTGGCACAGATACGCAGTATTTT. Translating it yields CASSLVFGAGTDTQYF.

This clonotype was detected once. CDR3 loop: CASRRGGGIYTDTQYF. The DNA for the CDR3 is TGTGCCAGTCGGAGGGGCGGGGGAATATACACAGATACGCAGTATTTT. The chain links TRBV6-5 to TRBJ2-3; the match to TRBD2 covers 7 bases. The CDR3 is 16 residues long. Germline assignment: CDR1 MNHEY and CDR2 SVGAGI. After removal of 9 bases from V and 2 bases from J, the junction contained 14 bases not matched to a gene.

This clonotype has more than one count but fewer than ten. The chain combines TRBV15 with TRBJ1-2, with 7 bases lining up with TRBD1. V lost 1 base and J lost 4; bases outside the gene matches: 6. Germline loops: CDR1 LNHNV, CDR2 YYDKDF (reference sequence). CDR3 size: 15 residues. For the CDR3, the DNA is TGTGCCACCAGCAGAGGTACAGGGGAGTCCTATGGCTACACCTTC. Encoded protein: CATSRGTGESYGYTF.

The CDR3 DNA reads as TGTGCCAGCAGCGGGAGGGACAGTGGAATGCGGCAGTTCTTC. Translation: CASSGRDSGMRQFF. This chain joins TRBV5-6 and TRBJ2-1, with D perhaps TRBD1 or TRBD2 (7 bases each). Trimming took 4 bases from V and 12 from J, leaving 20 bases between them. This CDR3 is 14 amino acids long. Germline loops: CDR1 SGHDT, CDR2 YYEEEE.

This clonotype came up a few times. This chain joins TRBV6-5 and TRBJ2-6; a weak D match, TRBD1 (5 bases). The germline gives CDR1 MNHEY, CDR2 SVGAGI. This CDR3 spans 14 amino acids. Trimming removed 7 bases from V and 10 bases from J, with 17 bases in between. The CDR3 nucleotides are TGTGCCAGCACCCATAGGTCAGGGCTAAACGTCCTGACTTTC. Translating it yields CASTHRSGLNVLTF.

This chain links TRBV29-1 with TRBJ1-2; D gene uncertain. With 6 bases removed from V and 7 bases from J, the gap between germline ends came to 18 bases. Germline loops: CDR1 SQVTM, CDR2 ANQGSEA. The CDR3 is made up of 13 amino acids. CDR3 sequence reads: CSVTAVGGSGYTF. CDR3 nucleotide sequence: TGCAGCGTGACCGCCGTGGGAGGGTCTGGCTACACCTTC.

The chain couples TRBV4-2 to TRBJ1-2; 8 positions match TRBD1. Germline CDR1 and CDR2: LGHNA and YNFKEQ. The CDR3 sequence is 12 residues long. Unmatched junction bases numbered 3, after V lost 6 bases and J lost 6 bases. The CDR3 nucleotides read TGTGCCAGCAGGGCGGACAGGGATGGCTACACCTTC. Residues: CASRADRDGYTF.

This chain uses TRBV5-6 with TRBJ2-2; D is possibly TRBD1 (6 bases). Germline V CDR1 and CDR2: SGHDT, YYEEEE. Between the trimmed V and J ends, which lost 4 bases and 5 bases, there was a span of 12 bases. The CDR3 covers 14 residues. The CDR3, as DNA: TGTGCCAGCAGCCCACAGGGTTGGACCGGGGAGCTGTTTTTT. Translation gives CASSPQGWTGELFF.

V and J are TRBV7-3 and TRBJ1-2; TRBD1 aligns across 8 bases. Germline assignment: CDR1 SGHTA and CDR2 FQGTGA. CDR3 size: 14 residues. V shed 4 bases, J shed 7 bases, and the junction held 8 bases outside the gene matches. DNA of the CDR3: TGTGCCAGCAGCTCCGGGGCAGGGGGCTTTGGCTACACCTTC. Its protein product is CASSSGAGGFGYTF.

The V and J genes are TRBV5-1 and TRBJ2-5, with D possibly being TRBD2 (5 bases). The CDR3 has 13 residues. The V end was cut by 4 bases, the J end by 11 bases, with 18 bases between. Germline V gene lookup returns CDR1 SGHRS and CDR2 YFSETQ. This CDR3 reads CASSPQDSDEQYF. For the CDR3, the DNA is TGCGCCAGCAGCCCCCAGGACTCTGATGAGCAGTACTTC.

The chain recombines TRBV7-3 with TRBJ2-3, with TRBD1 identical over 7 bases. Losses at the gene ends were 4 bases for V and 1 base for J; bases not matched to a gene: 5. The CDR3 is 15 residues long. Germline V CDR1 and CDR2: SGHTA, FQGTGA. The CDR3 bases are TGTGCCAGCAGCTCCACAGGGGCCCGCACAGATACGCAGTATTTT. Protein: CASSSTGARTDTQYF.

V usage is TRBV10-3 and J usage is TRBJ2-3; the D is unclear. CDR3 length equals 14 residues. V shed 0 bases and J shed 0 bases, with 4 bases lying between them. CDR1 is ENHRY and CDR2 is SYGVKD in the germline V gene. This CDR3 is CAISESGSTDTQYF. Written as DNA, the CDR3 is TGTGCCATCAGTGAGTCCGGAAGCACAGATACGCAGTATTTT.